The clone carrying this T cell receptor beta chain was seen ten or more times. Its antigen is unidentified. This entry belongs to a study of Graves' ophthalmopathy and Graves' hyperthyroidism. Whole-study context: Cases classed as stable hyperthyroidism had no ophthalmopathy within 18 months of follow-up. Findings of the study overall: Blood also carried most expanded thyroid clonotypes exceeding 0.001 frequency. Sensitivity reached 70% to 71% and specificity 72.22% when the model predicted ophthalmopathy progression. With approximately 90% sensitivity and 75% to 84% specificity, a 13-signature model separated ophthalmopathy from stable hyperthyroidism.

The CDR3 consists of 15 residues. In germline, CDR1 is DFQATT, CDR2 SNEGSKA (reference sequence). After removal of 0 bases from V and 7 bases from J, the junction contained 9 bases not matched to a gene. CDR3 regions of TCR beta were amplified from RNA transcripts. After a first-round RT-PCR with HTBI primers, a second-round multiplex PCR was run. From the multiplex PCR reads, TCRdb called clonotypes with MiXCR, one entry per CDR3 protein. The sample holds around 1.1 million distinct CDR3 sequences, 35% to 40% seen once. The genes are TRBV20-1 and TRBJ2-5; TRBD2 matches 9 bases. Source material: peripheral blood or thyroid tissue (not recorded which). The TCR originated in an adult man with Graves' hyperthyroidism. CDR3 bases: TGCAGTGCTAGAGATAGGCGGGGGGGTGGTGGGACCCAGTACTTC. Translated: CSARDRRGGGGTQYF.